The 7 T cell receptor beta chains below come from one sample, sequenced in a study of blood T cell repertoires in COVID-19. Measured with immunoSEQ multiplex PCR; TCRdb has only the in-frame clones, and not every one. This sample yields more than 250,000 clones, of which 80% to 90% are seen a single time; 1% belongs to the top ten. Material for sequencing was peripheral blood. These receptors were taken from a man between 45 and 60 years old with active or convalescent COVID-19.

This sequence joins TRBV19 and TRBJ2-1, with 8 bases aligning to TRBD2. This CDR3 region has 15 residues. CDR1 is LNHDA, CDR2 SQIVND, per germline (reference sequence). The V and J ends lost 1 base and 7 bases, in that order; junction bases with no gene match: 6. CDR3 bases: TGTGCCAGTAGTATAGTCGCGACTAGCGTTAATGAGCAGTTCTTC. Amino acid sequence: CASSIVATSVNEQFF.

J is TRBJ2-1 and V is TRBV19, with 7 bases fitting TRBD1. The V segment lost 4 bases and the J segment 9 bases; nucleotides outside the gene matches: 6. CDR1 and CDR2 (germline): LNHDA, SQIVND (reference sequence). The CDR3 has 13 residues. The CDR3 bases are TGTGCCAGTAGTAGAACAGGGGATAGTGAGCAGTTCTTC. This encodes CASSRTGDSEQFF.

The rearrangement links TRBV11-2 to TRBJ1-1; possible D gene TRBD1, 6 bases. CDR3 size: 16 residues. Looked up from germline, CDR1 is SGHAT and CDR2 is FQNNGV. The V gene lost 1 base and the J gene lost 5 bases, with 17 bases spanning the gap. CDR3 nucleotides: TGTGCCAGCAGCTTAGCTAGGGGTTTGAGGGGGACTGAAGCTTTCTTT. Its translation is CASSLARGLRGTEAFF.

The chain joins TRBV30 to TRBJ2-7, with a possible D match to TRBD2 (6 bases). The CDR3 spans 14 residues. Germline CDR1 is GTSNPN and CDR2 is SVGIG (reference sequence). V dropped 5 bases and J dropped 0 bases, with 14 bases sitting between them. CDR3 amino acids: CAWDRDWSSYEQYF. In DNA, the CDR3 is TGTGCCTGGGACCGGGACTGGAGCTCCTACGAGCAGTACTTC. Full variable domain (missing parts from reference TRBV30 and TRBJ2-7): SQTIHQWPATLVQPVGSPLSLECTVEGTSNPNLYWYRQAAGRGLQLLFYSVGIGQISSEVPQNLSASRPQDRQFILSSKKLLLSDSGFYLCAWDRDWSSYEQYFGPGTRLTVT.

The chain combines TRBV28 with TRBJ1-3; TRBD1 might be the D (5 bases). Germline V lookup: CDR1 MDHEN, CDR2 SYDVKM. The CDR3 consists of 14 residues. Trimming removed 6 bases at V and 2 bases at J, with 11 bases between. The CDR3 reads CASRAGPPGNTIYF. As DNA, the CDR3 is TGTGCCAGCAGGGCGGGGCCCCCTGGAAACACCATATATTTT.

This chain joins TRBV18 and TRBJ2-3; D is uncertain. CDR1 and CDR2 from the germline V gene are KGHSH and LQKENI. The V end was cut by 0 bases, the J end by 2 bases, with 6 bases between. The CDR3 is 14 amino acids. The DNA for the CDR3 is TGTGCCAGCTCACCACCATCTCCCACAGATACGCAGTATTTT. Its protein is CASSPPSPTDTQYF.

This chain connects TRBV9 to TRBJ2-7, with TRBD1 as a possible D gene (5 bases). From germline, CDR1 is SGDLS and CDR2 YYNGEE. The V and J ends lost 4 bases and 3 bases respectively, with 17 bases between them. This CDR3 region has 15 residues. The CDR3: CASSPPGMGIYEQYF. Here the CDR3 DNA reads TGTGCCAGCAGCCCCCCAGGGATGGGGATCTACGAGCAGTACTTC.